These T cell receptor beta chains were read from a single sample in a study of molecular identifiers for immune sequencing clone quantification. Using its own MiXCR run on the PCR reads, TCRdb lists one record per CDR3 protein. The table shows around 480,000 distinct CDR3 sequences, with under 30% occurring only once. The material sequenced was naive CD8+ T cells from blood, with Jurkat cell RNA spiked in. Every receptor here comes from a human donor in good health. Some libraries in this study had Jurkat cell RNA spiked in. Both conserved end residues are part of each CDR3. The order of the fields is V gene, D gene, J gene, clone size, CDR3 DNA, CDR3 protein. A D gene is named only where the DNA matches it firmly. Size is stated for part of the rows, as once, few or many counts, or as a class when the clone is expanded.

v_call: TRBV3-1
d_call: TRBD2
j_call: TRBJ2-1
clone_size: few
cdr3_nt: TGTGCCAGCAGCCAACCGGGACTAGCCCCTTTCAATGAGCAGTTCTTC
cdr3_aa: CASSQPGLAPFNEQFF

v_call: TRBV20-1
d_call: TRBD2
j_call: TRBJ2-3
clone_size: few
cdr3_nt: TGCAGTGCTGTGGGACTAGCGGGAGTTGGAGATACGCAGTATTTT
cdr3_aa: CSAVGLAGVGDTQYF

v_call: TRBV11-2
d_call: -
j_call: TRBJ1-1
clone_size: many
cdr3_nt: TGTGCCAGCAGCTTCAGCTGGGGCACTGAAGCTTTCTTT
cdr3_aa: CASSFSWGTEAFF

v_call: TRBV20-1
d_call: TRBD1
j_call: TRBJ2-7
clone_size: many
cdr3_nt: TGCAGTGCCCTGGACAGGGGGATGTACGAGCAGTACTTC
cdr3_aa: CSALDRGMYEQYF

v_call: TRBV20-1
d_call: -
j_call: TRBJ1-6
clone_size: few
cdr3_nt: TGCAGTGCTAGAGACCCCGGTTGGCAGGGGACAAATTCACCCCTCCACTTT
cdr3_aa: CSARDPGWQGTNSPLHF

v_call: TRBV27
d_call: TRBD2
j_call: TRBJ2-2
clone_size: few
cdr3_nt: TGTGCCAGCAGTATAATCAAGCGGGGGGGGATCACCGGGGAGCTGTTTTTT
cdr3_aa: CASSIIKRGGITGELFF

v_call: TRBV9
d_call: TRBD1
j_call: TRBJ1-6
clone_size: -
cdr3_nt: TGTGCCAGCAGCGTAGAAGGACAGGGGACTTTTAATTCACCCCTCCACTTT
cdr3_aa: CASSVEGQGTFNSPLHF

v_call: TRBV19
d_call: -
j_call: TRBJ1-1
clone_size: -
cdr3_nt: TGTGCCACCATTGGACGGGAAGCTTTCTTT
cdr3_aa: CATIGREAFF

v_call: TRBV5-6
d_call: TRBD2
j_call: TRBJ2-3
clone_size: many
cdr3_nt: TGTGCCAGCAGCTTGGCCGCTAGCGGCTACACAGATACGCAGTATTTT
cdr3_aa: CASSLAASGYTDTQYF

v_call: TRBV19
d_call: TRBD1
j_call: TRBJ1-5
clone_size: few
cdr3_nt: TGTGCCAGTAGTATGCAACCCGGACAGGACGATGTGCGGCCCCAGCATTTT
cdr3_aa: CASSMQPGQDDVRPQHF

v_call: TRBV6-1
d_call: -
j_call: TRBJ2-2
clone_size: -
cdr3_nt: TGTGCCGGCACCATATATAGGGGCCCGAACACCGGGGAGCTGTTTTTT
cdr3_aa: CAGTIYRGPNTGELFF

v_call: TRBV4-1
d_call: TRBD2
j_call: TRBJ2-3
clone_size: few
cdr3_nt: TGCGCCAGCAGCCAAGATTCCGCTAGCGGATACAGCACAGATACGCAGTATTTT
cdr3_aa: CASSQDSASGYSTDTQYF

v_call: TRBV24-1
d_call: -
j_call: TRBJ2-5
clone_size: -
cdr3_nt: TGTGCCACCAGTACCTCGAGGGAGACAGATTCGGGGACCCAGTACTTC
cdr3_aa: CATSTSRETDSGTQYF

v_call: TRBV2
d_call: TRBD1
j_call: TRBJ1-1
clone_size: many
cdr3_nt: TGTGCCAGCAACGTGGGACAGGGAAACACTGAAGCTTTCTTT
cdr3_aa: CASNVGQGNTEAFF

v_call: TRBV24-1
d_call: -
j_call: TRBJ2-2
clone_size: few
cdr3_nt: TGTGCCACCAAGGACAGCAGCACCGGGGAGCTGTTTTTT
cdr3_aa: CATKDSSTGELFF

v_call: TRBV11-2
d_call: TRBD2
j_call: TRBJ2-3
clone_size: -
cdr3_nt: TGTGCCAGCAGCTTACTAGCGGGATTCGGGGATACGCAGTATTTT
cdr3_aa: CASSLLAGFGDTQYF

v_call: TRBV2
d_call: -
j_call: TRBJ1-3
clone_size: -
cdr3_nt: TGTGCCAGCAGTGATTGGGCAGGCCTCAACTCTGGAAACACCATATATTTT
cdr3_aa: CASSDWAGLNSGNTIYF

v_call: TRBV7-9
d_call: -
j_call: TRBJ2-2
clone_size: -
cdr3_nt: TGTGCCAGCAGCTTAGCACGCCAGGGGATGACCGGGGAGCTGTTTTTT
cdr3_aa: CASSLARQGMTGELFF

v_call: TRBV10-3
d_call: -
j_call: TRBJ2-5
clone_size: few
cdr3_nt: TGTGCCATCAGTGAGTCTTCTAGCTCCGGCGAGACCCAGTACTTC
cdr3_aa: CAISESSSSGETQYF

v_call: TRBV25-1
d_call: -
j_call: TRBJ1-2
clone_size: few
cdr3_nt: TGTGCCAGCAGAGGGGGTTTGGACTATGGCTACACCTTC
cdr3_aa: CASRGGLDYGYTF

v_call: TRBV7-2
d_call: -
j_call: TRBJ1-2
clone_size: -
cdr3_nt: TGTGCCAGCAGCCTCCCGGGTGGGGCCTTCTATGGCTACACCTTC
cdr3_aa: CASSLPGGAFYGYTF

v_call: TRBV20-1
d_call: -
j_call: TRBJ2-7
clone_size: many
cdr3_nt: TGCAGTGCTAGAGATGAAAGCTACGAGCAGTACTTC
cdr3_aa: CSARDESYEQYF

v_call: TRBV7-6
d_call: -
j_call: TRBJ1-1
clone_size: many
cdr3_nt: TGTGCCAGCAGCTTAAGGAGCGTAGGGGGTCTCACTGAAGCTTTCTTT
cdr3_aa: CASSLRSVGGLTEAFF

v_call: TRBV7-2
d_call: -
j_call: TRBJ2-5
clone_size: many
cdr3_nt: TGTGCCAGCAGCTTAGCGGTGACAGGTATCCAAGAGACCCAGTACTTC
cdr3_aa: CASSLAVTGIQETQYF

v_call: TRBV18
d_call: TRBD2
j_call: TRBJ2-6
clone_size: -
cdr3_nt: TGTGCCAGCTCTCCGGGACTAGCGGGGGACCTTTCTGGGGCCAACGTCCTGACTTTC
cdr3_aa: CASSPGLAGDLSGANVLTF

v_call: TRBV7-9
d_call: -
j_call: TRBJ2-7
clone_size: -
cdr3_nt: TGTGCCAGCAGCTCCTGGGCAGGGGACTCCGAGCAGTACTTC
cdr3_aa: CASSSWAGDSEQYF

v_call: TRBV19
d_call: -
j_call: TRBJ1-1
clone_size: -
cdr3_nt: TGTGCCACCGAAGCTGGGGGAGGTCGGAACACTGAAGCTTTCTTT
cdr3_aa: CATEAGGGRNTEAFF

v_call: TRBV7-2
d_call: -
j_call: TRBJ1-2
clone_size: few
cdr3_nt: TGTGCCAGCAGCTTCGCTGTTGGGGCGGCCTATGGCTACACCTTC
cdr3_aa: CASSFAVGAAYGYTF

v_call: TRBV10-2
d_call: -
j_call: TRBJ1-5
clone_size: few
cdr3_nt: TGCGCCAGCAGTGAGACCCTAATGACAGGTCCCAATCAGCCCCAGCATTTT
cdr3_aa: CASSETLMTGPNQPQHF

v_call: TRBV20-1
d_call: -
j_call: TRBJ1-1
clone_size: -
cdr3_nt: TGCAGTGCTAGGTCCGATACGAACACTGAAGCTTTCTTT
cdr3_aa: CSARSDTNTEAFF

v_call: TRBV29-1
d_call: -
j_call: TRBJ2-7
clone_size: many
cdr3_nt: TGCAGCGTTATGGGGCAGGGGAACAAGCAGTACTTC
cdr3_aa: CSVMGQGNKQYF